The 8 T cell receptor beta chains below were found in one sample sequenced in a study of cytomegalovirus exposure and HLA in healthy donors. The primer mix had 60 Vbeta and 13 Jbeta primers. Sequencing used immunoSEQ multiplex PCR; TCRdb keeps in-frame clones, though not all of them. This sample's table has 150,000 to 200,000 clones. The sequencing sample was made of PBMCs. The receptor source for this set is a woman in her sixties in good health and CMV-seronegative.

CDR3 in DNA: TGTGCCAGCAGCGTCGAACAGGGGGCGAGAAGTGAGCAGTTCTTC. The encoded protein is CASSVEQGARSEQFF. This rearrangement joins TRBV9 to TRBJ2-1; 9 positions match TRBD1. The CDR3 has 15 amino acids. Germline values: CDR1 SGDLS, CDR2 YYNGEE. V lost 2 bases and J lost 9; bases outside the gene matches: 9.

V usage is TRBV2 and J usage is TRBJ1-1; D is ambiguous. Germline CDR1 SNHLY, CDR2 FYNNEI. Trimming left V 4 bases short and J 4 bases short, with 13 bases between. The CDR3 covers 14 residues. CDR3 sequence (DNA): TGTGCCAGCAGTGCAAAGGGAGCGATCACTGAAGCTTTCTTT. It is translated as CASSAKGAITEAFF. The full variable domain, its missing parts supplied by reference TRBV2 and TRBJ1-1, is EPEVTQTPSHQVTQMGQEVILRCVPISNHLYFYWYRQILGQKVEFLVSFYNNEISEKSEIFDDQFSVERPDGSNFTLKIRSTKLEDSAMYFCASSAKGAITEAFFGQGTRLTVV.

The chain joins TRBV18 to TRBJ2-1; D uncertain. V lost 2 bases and J 3 bases, leaving 5 bases between the germline ends. The CDR3 has 13 residues. Germline loops: CDR1 KGHSH, CDR2 LQKENI. CDR3 in amino acids: CASSPFNYNEQFF. CDR3 DNA sequence: TGTGCCAGCTCACCATTCAACTACAATGAGCAGTTCTTC.

V is TRBV5-1 and J is TRBJ2-6; TRBD1 matches 7 bases. V dropped 3 bases and J dropped 2; count of bases not matched to a gene: 2. Germline-derived CDR1 and CDR2 are SGHRS and YFSETQ. CDR3 size: 15 residues. CDR3 nucleotides: TGCGCCAGCAGCTCCGACAGGGCTGGGGCCAACGTCCTGACTTTC. Translated: CASSSDRAGANVLTF.

The chain links TRBV27 to TRBJ1-5; D not resolved. Per the germline V gene, CDR1 is MNHEY and CDR2 is SMNVEV (reference sequence). The CDR3 totals 13 residues. V was clipped by 5 bases and J by 5 bases, with 10 bases between them. The CDR3 sequence is CASSVVIDQPQHF. CDR3 bases: TGTGCCAGCAGTGTCGTAATAGATCAGCCCCAGCATTTT.

Concerning this clone itself: Distinct nucleotide sequences in the sample also encode this CDR3. V is TRBV30 and J is TRBJ2-1; TRBD1 matches 7 bases. The CDR3 consists of 15 residues. Germline-derived CDR1 and CDR2 are GTSNPN and SVGIG (reference sequence). The junction had 10 bases not matched to a gene; V was cut back by 5 bases and J by 3 bases. In DNA, the CDR3 is TGTGCCTGGGGGAAGGGGGACAGCCTCTACAATGAGCAGTTCTTC. It encodes CAWGKGDSLYNEQFF. Variable domain in full (rest from reference TRBV30 and TRBJ2-1): SQTIHQWPATLVQPVGSPLSLECTVEGTSNPNLYWYRQAAGRGLQLLFYSVGIGQISSEVPQNLSASRPQDRQFILSSKKLLLSDSGFYLCAWGKGDSLYNEQFFGPGTRLTVL.

V gene TRBV29-1 combines with J gene TRBJ2-4; no clear D. V shed 5 bases and J shed 5 bases, with 7 bases lying between them. CDR3 length: 11 residues. Germline-derived CDR1 and CDR2 are SQVTM and ANQGSEA. Here the CDR3 reads CSVHAENIQYF. CDR3 DNA sequence: TGCAGCGTTCACGCAGAAAACATTCAGTACTTC.

The V gene is TRBV7-9, the J gene TRBJ2-7, with TRBD1 identical over 7 bases. This CDR3 is 18 amino acids long. V shed 1 base and J 2 bases; nucleotides not matched to a gene: 14. From germline, CDR1 is SEHNR and CDR2 FQNEAQ (reference sequence). The CDR3: CASSLGSGTVGNAYEQYF. The CDR3 DNA follows: TGTGCCAGCAGCTTAGGGTCCGGGACAGTGGGGAATGCCTACGAGCAGTACTTC. Together with reference TRBV7-9 and TRBJ2-7, the CDR3 gives the full variable domain: DTGVSQNPRHKITKRGQNVTFRCDPISEHNRLYWYRQTLGQGPEFLTYFQNEAQLEKSRLLSDRFSAERPKGSFSTLEIQRTEQGDSAMYLCASSLGSGTVGNAYEQYFGPGTRLTVT.